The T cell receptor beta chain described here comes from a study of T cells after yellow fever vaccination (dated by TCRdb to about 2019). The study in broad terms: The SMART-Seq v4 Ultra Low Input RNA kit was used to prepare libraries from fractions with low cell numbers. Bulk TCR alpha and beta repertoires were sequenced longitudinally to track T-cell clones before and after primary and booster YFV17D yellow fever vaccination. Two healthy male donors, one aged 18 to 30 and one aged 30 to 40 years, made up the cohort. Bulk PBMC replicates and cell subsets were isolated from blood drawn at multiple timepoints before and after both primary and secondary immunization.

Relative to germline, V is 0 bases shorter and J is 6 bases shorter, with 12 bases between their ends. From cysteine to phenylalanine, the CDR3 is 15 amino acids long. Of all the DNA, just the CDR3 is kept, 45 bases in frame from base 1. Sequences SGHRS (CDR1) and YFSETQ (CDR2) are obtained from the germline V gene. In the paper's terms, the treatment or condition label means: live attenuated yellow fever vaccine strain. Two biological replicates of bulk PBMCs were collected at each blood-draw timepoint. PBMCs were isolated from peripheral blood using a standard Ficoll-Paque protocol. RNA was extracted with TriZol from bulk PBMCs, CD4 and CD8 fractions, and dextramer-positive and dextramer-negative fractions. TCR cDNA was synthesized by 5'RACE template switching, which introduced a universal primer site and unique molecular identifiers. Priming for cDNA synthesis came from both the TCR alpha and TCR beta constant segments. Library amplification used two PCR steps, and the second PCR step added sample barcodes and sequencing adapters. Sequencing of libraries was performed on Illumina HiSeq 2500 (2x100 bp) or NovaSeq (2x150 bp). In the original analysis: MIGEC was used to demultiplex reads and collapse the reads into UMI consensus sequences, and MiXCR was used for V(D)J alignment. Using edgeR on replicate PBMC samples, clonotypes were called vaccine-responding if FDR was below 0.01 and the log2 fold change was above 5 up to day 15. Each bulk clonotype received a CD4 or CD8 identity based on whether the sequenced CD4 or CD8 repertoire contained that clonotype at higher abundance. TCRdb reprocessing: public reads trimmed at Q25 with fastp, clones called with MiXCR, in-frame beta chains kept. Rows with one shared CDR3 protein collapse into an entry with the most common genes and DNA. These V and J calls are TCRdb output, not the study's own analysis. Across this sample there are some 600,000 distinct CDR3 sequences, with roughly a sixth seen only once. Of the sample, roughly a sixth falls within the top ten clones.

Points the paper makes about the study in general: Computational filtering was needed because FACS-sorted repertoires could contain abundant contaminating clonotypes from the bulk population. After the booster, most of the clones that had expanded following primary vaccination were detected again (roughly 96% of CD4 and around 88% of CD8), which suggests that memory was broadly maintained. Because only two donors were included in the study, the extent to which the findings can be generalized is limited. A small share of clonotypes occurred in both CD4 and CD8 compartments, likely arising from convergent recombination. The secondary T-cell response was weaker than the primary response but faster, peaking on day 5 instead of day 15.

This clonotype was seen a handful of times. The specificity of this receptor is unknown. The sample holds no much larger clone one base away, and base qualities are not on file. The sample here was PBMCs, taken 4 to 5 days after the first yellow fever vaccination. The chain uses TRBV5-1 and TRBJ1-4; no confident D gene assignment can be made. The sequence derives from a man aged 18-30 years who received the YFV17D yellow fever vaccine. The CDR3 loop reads CASSLGASMDEKLFF. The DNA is TGCGCCAGCAGCTTGGGGGCGTCGATGGATGAAAAACTGTTTTTT.